These T cell receptor beta chains were read from a single sample in a study of persistence of HIV-infected CD4 T cells. Assay: immunoSEQ multiplex PCR; the TCRdb copy retains only in-frame clones and omits some. The repertoire holds roughly 34,000 clones, with around 82% as singletons. Their antigen targets remain unknown. The sample was CD4+ T cells sorted from PBMCs after 18-hour stimulation, taken from a patient who received antiretroviral therapy. The receptor set was obtained from an adult man with HIV who was CMV-seropositive. Both conserved end residues are part of each CDR3. The D gene is left open where the match is weak. Not every row has a clone size; where given, it reads once, few, many or a size class.

CDR3aa	CDR3nt	abundance	v_gene	d_gene	j_gene
CASSIRQGGNEQFF	TGTGCCAGCAGCATTCGACAGGGAGGCAATGAGCAGTTCTTC	.	TRBV28	.	TRBJ2-1
CASSQRVTVEQYF	TGTGCCAGCAGCCAACGGGTGACGGTTGAGCAGTACTTC	once	TRBV3-1/TRBV3-2	.	TRBJ2-7
CASSLGSDSNQPQHF	TGCGCCAGCAGTCTCGGTTCAGATAGCAATCAGCCCCAGCATTTT	.	TRBV4-3	.	TRBJ1-5
CASSLGGSGGETQYF	TGCGCCAGCAGCTTAGGAGGGTCGGGGGGCGAGACCCAGTACTTC	.	TRBV5-1	.	TRBJ2-5
CASSTRGTGGGTDTQYF	TGTGCCAGCTCAACCCGGGGGACAGGGGGCGGCACAGATACGCAGTATTTT	.	TRBV18	TRBD1	TRBJ2-3
CASSLGPAGGGYTF	TGTGCCAGCAGCTTAGGGCCAGCGGGTGGCGGCTACACCTTC	once	TRBV7-8	.	TRBJ1-2
CASSHRGSRETQYF	TGTGCCAGCAGTCATCGGGGGTCAAGGGAGACCCAGTACTTC	once	TRBV6-5	.	TRBJ2-5
CASSDGGTGYSPLHF	TGTGCCAGCAGTGACGGGGGGACAGGCTATTCACCCCTCCACTTT	few	TRBV6-4	TRBD1	TRBJ1-6
CASSDSGTGRNEQYF	TGTGCCAGCAGTGACTCGGGGACAGGGAGGAACGAGCAGTACTTC	.	TRBV6-4	TRBD1	TRBJ2-7
CASSEESGAARPQYF	TGTGCCAGCAGTGAAGAATCCGGGGCCGCCCGGCCGCAGTATTTT	once	TRBV6-1	.	TRBJ2-3
CASSAWASDEKLFF	TGTGCCAGCAGTGCATGGGCCTCTGATGAAAAACTGTTTTTT	.	TRBV2	.	TRBJ1-4
CASRSGTAVGTQYF	TGTGCCAGCAGATCCGGGACAGCCGTCGGTACCCAGTACTTC	.	TRBV6-5	TRBD1	TRBJ2-5
CASSQVDTQYF	TGTGCCAGCAGCCAAGTAGATACGCAGTATTTT	.	TRBV6-6	.	TRBJ2-3